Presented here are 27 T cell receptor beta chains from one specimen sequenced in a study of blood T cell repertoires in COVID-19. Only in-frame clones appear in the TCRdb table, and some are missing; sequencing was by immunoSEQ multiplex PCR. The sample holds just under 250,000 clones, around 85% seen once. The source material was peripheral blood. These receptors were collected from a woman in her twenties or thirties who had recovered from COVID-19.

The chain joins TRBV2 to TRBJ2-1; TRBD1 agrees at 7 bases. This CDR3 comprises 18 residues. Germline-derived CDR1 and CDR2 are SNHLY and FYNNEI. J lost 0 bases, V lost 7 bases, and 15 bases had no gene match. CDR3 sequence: CASTEPSRGIPSYNEQFF. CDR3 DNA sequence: TGTGCCAGCACAGAACCTAGCAGGGGGATCCCCTCCTACAATGAGCAGTTCTTC.

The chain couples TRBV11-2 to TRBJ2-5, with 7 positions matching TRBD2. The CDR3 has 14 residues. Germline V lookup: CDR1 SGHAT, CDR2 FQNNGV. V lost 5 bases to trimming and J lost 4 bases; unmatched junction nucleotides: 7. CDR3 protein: CASSLVGRSETQYF. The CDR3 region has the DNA TGTGCCAGCAGCCTGGTCGGGAGGTCAGAGACCCAGTACTTC. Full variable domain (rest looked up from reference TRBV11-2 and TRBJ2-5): EAGVAQSPRYKIIEKRQSVAFWCNPISGHATLYWYQQILGQGPKLLIQFQNNGVVDDSQLPKDRFSAERLKGVDSTLKIQPAKLEDSAVYLCASSLVGRSETQYFGPGTRLLVL.

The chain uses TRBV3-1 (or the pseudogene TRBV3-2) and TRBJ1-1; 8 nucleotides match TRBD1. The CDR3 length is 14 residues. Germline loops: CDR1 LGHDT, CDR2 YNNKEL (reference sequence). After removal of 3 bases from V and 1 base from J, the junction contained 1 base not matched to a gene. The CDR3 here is CASSHTGGNTEAFF. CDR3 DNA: TGTGCCAGCAGCCACACAGGGGGGAACACTGAAGCTTTCTTT.

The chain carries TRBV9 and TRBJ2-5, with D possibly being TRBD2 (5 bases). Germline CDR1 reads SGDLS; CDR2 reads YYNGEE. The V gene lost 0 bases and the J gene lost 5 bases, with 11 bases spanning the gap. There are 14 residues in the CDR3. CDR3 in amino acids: CASSVGHSGETQYF. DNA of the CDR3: TGTGCCAGCAGCGTAGGTCATTCGGGGGAGACCCAGTACTTC.

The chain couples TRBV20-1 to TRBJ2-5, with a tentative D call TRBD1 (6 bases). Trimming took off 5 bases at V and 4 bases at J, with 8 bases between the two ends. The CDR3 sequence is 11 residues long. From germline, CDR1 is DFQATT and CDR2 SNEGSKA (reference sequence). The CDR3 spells CSASDRETQYF. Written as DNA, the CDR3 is TGCAGTGCTTCGGACAGAGAGACCCAGTACTTC.

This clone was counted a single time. Written as DNA, the CDR3 is TGTGCCAGCAGCTTAAGAGCGGGGGGACCCTACAATGAGCAGTTCTTC. Translated, it gives CASSLRAGGPYNEQFF. The chain couples TRBV7-7 to TRBJ2-1, with TRBD2 matching over 9 bases. Germline CDR1 is SSHAT and CDR2 is FNYEAQ (reference sequence). This CDR3 comprises 16 residues. V lost 2 bases and J lost 2; bases outside the gene matches: 4.

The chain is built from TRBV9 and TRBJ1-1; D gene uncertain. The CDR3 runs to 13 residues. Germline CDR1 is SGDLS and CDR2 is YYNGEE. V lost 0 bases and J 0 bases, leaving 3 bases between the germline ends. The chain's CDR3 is CASSVAMNTEAFF. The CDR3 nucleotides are TGTGCCAGCAGCGTAGCTATGAACACTGAAGCTTTCTTT.

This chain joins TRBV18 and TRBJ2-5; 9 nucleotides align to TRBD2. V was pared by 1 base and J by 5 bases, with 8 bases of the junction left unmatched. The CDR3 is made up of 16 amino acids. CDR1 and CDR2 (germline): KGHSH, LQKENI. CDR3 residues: CASSPQPSGVSETQYF. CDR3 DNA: TGTGCCAGCTCACCACAGCCTAGCGGGGTATCTGAGACCCAGTACTTC.

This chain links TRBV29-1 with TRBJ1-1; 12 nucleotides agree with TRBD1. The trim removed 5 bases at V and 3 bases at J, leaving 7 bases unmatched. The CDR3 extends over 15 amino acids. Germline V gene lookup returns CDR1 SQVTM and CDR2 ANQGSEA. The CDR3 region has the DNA TGCAGCGTTACCGGGACAGGGGGCTTCGACACTGAAGCTTTCTTT. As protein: CSVTGTGGFDTEAFF.

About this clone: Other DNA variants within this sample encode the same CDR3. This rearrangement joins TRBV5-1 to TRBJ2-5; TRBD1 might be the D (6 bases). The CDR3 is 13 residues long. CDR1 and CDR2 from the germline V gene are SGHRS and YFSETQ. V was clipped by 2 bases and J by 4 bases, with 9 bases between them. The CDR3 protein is CASSLVGGETQYF. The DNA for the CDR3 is TGCGCCAGCAGCTTAGTAGGGGGAGAGACCCAGTACTTC.

CDR3 sequence reads: CASSLGLAGTAETQYF. CDR3 in DNA: TGCGCCAGCAGCTTGGGACTAGCGGGGACGGCAGAGACCCAGTACTTC. The J gene is TRBJ2-5, the V gene TRBV5-1; 11 nucleotides match TRBD2. This CDR3 has 16 amino acids. V lost 0 bases, J lost 4 bases, and 5 bases stayed unmatched. Germline V gene lookup returns CDR1 SGHRS and CDR2 YFSETQ.

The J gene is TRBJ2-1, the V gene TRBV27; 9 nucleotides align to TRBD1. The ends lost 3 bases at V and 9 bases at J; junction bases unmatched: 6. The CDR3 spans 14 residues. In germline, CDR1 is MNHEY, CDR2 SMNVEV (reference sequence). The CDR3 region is CASSLGTGYGEQFF. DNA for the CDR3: TGTGCCAGCAGTTTGGGGACAGGGTACGGTGAGCAGTTCTTC.

In nucleotides, the CDR3 is TGCGCCAGCAGCCAGACAGGTCCTGAGGGGGAAGCTTTCTTT. Translating it yields CASSQTGPEGEAFF. The chain links TRBV4-3 to TRBJ1-1; D is perhaps TRBD1 (6 bases). Trimming cost V 3 bases and J 8 bases, with 16 bases left between them. Germline V CDR1 and CDR2: LGHNA, YSLEER. This CDR3 spans 14 amino acids.

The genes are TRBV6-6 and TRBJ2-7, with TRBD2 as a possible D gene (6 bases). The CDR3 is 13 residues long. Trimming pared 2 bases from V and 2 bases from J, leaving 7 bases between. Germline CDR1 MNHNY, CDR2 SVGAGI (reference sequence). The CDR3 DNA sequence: TGTGCCAGCAGTTACCCGGGGGCCTACGAGCAGTACTTC. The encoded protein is CASSYPGAYEQYF.

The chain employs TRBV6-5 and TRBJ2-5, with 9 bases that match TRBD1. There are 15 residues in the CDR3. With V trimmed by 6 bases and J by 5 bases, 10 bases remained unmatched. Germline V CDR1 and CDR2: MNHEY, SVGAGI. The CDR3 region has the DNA TGTGCCAGCAGAGGGGGGGACAGGGTGGTCGAGACCCAGTACTTC. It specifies CASRGGDRVVETQYF.

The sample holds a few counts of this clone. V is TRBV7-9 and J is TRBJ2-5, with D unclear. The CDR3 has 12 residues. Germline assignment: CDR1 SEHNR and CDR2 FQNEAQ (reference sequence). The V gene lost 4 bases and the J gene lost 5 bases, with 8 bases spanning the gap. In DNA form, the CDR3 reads TGTGCCAGCAGCTCCAGCGTTGAGACCCAGTACTTC. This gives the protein CASSSSVETQYF.

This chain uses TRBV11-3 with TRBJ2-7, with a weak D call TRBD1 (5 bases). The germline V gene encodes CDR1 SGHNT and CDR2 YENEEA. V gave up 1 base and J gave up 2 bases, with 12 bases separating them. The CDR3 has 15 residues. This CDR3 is CASSLGAGQTYEQYF. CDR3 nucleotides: TGTGCCAGCAGCTTAGGGGCAGGGCAGACCTACGAGCAGTACTTC.

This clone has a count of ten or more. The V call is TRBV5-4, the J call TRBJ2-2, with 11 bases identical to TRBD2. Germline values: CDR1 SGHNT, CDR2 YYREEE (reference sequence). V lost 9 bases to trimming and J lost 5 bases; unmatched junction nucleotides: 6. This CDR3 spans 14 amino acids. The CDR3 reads CATLAGGGTGELFF. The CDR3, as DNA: TGTGCCACCCTAGCGGGGGGCGGGACCGGGGAGCTGTTTTTT.

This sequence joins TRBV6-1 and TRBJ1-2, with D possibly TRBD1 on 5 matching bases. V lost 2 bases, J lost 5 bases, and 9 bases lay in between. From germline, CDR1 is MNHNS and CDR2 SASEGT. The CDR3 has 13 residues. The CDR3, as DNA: TGTGCCAGCAGTGAATCGGGGGTATATGGCTACACCTTC. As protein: CASSESGVYGYTF.

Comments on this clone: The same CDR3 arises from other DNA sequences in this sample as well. The CDR3 DNA reads as TGTGCCAGCAGCGTGGGGCAGGGGGCCTACGAGCAGTACTTC. Translation gives CASSVGQGAYEQYF. The chain uses TRBV9 and TRBJ2-7; 7 bases line up with TRBD1. The V gene end was trimmed by 2 bases and the J gene end by 2 bases; junction bases not matched to a gene: 4. Germline V lookup: CDR1 SGDLS, CDR2 YYNGEE. The CDR3 extends over 14 amino acids.

Written as DNA, the CDR3 is TGTGCCAGCAGTCCAATAGCGGGTCAGAACACAGATACGCAGTATTTT. It codes for CASSPIAGQNTDTQYF. V and J are TRBV7-3 and TRBJ2-3; 7 bases are a match to TRBD2. CDR1 SGHTA and CDR2 FQGTGA come from the germline V gene. The CDR3 runs to 16 residues. Trimming cost V 6 bases and J 2 bases; bases outside gene matches: 11. Complete variable domain (other parts from reference TRBV7-3 and TRBJ2-3): GAGVSQTPSNKVTEKGKYVELRCDPISGHTALYWYRQSLGQGPEFLIYFQGTGAADDSGLPNDRFFAVRPEGSVSTLKIQRTERGDSAVYLCASSPIAGQNTDTQYFGPGTRLTVL.

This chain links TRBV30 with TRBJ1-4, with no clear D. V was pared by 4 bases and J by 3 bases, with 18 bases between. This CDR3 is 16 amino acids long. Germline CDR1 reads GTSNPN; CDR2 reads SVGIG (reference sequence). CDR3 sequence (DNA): TGTGCCTGGATTCCCGGGGTTCGACACCCTAATGAAAAACTGTTTTTT. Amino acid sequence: CAWIPGVRHPNEKLFF.

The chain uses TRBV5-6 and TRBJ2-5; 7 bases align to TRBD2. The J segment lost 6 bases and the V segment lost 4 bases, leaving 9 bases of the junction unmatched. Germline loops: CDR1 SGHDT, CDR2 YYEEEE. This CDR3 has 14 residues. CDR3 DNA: TGTGCCAGCAGCATAAGGACTAGTTGGCAGACCCAGTACTTC. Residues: CASSIRTSWQTQYF.

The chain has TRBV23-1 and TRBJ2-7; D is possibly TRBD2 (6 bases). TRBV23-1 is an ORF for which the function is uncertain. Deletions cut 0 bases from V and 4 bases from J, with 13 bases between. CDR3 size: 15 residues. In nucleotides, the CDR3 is TGCGCCAGCAGTCAATCTCGTGTCCGGGGGTACGAGCAGTACTTC. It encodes CASSQSRVRGYEQYF.

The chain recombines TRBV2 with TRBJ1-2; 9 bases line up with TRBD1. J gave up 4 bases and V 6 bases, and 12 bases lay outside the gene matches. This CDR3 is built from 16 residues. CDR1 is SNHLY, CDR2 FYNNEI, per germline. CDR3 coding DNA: TGTGCCAGCAGGGGGGACAGGGTGTTGTCAAGCTATGGCTACACCTTC. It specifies CASRGDRVLSSYGYTF.

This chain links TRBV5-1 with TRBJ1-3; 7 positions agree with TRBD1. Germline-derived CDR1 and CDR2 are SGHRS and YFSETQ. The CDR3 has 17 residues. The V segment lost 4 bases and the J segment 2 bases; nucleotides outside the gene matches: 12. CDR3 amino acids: CASSGGQGQPTGNTIYF. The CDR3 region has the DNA TGCGCCAGCAGCGGGGGCCAGGGACAGCCGACTGGAAACACCATATATTTT.

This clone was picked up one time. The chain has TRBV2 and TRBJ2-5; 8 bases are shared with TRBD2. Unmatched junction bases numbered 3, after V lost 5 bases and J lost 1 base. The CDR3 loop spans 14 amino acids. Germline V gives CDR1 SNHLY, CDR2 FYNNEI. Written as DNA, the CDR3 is TGTGCCAGCAGTAAAACTAGCGGCCAAGAGACCCAGTACTTC. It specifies CASSKTSGQETQYF.